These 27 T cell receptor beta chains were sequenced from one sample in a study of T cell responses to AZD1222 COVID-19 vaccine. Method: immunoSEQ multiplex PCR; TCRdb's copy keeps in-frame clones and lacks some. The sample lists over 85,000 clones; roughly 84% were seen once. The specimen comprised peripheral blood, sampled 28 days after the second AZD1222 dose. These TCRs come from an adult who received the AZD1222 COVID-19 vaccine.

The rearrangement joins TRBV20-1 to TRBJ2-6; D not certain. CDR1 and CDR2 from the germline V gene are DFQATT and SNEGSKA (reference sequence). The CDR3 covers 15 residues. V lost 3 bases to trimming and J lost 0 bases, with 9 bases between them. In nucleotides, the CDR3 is TGCAGTGCTAGTTCGAGCAGCTCTGGGGCCAACGTCCTGACTTTC. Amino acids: CSASSSSSGANVLTF.

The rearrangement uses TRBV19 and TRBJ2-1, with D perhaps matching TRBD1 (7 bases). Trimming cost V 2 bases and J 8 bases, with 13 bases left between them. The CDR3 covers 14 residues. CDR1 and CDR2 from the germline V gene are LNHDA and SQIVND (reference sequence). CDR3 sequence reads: CASSIQGGLYEQFF. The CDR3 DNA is TGTGCCAGTAGTATACAGGGGGGTTTGTATGAGCAGTTCTTC.

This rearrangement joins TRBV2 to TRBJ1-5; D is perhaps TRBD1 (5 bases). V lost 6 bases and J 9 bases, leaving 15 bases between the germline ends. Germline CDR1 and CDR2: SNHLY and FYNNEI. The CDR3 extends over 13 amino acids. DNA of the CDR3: TGTGCCAGCAGGGGCAGGGTGCTGTCGCCCCAGCATTTT. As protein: CASRGRVLSPQHF.

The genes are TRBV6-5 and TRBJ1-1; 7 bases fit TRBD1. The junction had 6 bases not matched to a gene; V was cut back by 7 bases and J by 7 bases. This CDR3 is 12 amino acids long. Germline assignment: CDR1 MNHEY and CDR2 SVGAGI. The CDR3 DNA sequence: TGTGCCAGCACCTTAAGGGACAGTGAAGCTTTCTTT. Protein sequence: CASTLRDSEAFF.

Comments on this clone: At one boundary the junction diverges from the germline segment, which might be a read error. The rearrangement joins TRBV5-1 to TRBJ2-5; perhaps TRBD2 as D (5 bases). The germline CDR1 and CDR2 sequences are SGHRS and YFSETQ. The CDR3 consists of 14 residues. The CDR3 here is CASAPSGNQETQYF. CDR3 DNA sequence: TGCGCCAGCGCGCCTTCGGGGAACCAGGAGACCCAGTACTTC.

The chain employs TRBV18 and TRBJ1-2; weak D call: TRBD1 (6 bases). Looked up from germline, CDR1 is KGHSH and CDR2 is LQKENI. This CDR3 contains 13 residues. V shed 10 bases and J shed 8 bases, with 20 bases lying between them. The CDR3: CATEDRLPGGYTF. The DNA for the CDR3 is TGTGCCACCGAAGACAGGCTTCCTGGGGGCTACACCTTC.

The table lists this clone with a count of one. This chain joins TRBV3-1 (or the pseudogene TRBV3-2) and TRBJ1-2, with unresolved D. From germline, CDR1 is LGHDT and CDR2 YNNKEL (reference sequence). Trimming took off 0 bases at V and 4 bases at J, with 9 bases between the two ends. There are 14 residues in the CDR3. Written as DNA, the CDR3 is TGTGCCAGCAGCCAAGATTCAGGTTCCTATGGCTACACCTTC. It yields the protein CASSQDSGSYGYTF.

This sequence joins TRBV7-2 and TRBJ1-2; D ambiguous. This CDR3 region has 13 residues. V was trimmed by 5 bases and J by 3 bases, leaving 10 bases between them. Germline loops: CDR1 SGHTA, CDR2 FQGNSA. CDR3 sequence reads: CASSPYGDYGYTF. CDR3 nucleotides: TGTGCCAGCAGCCCCTACGGGGACTATGGCTACACCTTC.

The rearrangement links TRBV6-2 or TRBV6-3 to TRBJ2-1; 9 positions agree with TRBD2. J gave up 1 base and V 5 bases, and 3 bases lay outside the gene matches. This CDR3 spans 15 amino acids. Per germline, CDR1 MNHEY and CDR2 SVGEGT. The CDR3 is CASSKSGRSYNEQFF. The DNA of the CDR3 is TGTGCCAGCAGTAAGAGCGGGAGGTCCTACAATGAGCAGTTCTTC.

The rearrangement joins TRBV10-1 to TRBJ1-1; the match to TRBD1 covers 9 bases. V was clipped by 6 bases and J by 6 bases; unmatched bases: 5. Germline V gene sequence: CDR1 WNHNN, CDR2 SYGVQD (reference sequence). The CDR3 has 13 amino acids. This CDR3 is CASSEQGAAEAFF. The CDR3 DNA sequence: TGCGCCAGCAGCGAACAGGGGGCGGCTGAAGCTTTCTTT.

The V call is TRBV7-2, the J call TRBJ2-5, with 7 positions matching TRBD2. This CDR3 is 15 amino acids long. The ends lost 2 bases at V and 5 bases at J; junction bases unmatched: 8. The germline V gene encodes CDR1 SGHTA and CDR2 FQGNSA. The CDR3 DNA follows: TGTGCCAGCAGCTTAAATGGGGGGGGTGAGGAGACCCAGTACTTC. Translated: CASSLNGGGEETQYF. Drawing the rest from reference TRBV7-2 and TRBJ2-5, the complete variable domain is GAGVSQSPSNKVTEKGKDVELRCDPISGHTALYWYRQSLGQGLEFLIYFQGNSAPDKSGLPSDRFSAERTGGSVSTLTIQRTQQEDSAVYLCASSLNGGGEETQYFGPGTRLLVL.

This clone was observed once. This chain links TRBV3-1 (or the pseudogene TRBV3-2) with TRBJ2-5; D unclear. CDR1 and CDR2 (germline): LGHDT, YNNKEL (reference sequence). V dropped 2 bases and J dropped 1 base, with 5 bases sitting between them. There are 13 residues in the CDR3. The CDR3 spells CASSQRVQETQYF. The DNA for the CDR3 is TGTGCCAGCAGCCAACGAGTCCAAGAGACCCAGTACTTC.

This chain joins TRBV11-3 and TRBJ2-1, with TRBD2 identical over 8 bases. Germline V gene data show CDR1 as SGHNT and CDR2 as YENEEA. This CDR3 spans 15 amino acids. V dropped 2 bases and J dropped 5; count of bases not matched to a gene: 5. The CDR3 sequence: CASSLYGGAHNEQFF. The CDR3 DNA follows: TGTGCCAGCAGCTTATACGGGGGGGCTCACAATGAGCAGTTCTTC. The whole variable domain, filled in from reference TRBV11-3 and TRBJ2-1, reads EAGVVQSPRYKIIEKKQPVAFWCNPISGHNTLYWYLQNLGQGPELLIRYENEEAVDDSQLPKDRFSAERLKGVDSTLKIQPAELGDSAVYLCASSLYGGAHNEQFFGPGTRLTVL.

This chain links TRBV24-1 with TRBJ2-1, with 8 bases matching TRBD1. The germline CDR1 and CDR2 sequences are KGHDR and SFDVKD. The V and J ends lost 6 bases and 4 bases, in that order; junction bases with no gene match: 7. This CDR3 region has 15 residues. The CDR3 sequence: CATSPGQGRYNEQFF. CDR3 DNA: TGTGCCACCAGTCCCGGACAGGGACGATACAATGAGCAGTTCTTC.

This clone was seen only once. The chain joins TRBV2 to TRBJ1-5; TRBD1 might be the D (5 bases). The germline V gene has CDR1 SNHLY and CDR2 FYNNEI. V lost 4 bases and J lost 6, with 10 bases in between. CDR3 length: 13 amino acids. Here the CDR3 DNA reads TGTGCCAGCAGTGTTGAGGGGAGTCAGCCCCAGCATTTT. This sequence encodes CASSVEGSQPQHF. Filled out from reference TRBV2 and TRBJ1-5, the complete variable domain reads EPEVTQTPSHQVTQMGQEVILRCVPISNHLYFYWYRQILGQKVEFLVSFYNNEISEKSEIFDDQFSVERPDGSNFTLKIRSTKLEDSAMYFCASSVEGSQPQHFGDGTRLSIL.

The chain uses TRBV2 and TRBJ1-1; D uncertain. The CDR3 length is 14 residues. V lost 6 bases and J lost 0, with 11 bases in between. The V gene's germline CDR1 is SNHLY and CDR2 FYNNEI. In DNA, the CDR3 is TGTGCCAGCAGGGGGAGGTGGATGAACACTGAAGCTTTCTTT. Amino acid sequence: CASRGRWMNTEAFF.

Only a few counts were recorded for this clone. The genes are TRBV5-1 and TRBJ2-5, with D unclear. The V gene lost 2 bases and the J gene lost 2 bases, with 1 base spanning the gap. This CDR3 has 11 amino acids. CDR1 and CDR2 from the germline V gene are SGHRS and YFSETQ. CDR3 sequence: CASSLQETQYF. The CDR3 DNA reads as TGCGCCAGCAGCTTACAAGAGACCCAGTACTTC. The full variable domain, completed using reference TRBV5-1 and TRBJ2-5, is KAGVTQTPRYLIKTRGQQVTLSCSPISGHRSVSWYQQTPGQGLQFLFEYFSETQRNKGNFPGRFSGRQFSNSRSEMNVSTLELGDSALYLCASSLQETQYFGPGTRLLVL.

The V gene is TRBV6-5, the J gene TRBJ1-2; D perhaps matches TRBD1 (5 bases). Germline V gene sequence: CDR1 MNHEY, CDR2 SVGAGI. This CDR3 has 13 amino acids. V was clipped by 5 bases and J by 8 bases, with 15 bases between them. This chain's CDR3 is CASSIYPGGGYTF. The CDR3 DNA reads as TGTGCCAGCAGTATATACCCTGGGGGGGGCTACACCTTC.

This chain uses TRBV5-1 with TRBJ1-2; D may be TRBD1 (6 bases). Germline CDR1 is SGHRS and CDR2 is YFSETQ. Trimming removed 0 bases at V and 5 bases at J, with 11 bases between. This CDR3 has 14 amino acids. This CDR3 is CASSLDRVEYGYTF. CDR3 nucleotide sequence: TGCGCCAGCAGCTTGGACAGGGTAGAGTATGGCTACACCTTC. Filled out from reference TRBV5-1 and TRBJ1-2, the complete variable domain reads KAGVTQTPRYLIKTRGQQVTLSCSPISGHRSVSWYQQTPGQGLQFLFEYFSETQRNKGNFPGRFSGRQFSNSRSEMNVSTLELGDSALYLCASSLDRVEYGYTFGSGTRLTVV.

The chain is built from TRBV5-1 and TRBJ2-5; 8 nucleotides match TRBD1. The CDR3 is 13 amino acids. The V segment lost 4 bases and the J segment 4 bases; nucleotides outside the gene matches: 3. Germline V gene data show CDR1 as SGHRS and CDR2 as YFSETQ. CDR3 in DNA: TGCGCCAGCAGCCCTGGACAGGGAGAGACCCAGTACTTC. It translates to CASSPGQGETQYF.

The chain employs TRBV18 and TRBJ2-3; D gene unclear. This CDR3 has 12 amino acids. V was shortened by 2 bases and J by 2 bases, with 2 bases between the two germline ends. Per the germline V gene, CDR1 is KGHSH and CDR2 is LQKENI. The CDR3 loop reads CASSPITDTQYF. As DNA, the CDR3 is TGTGCCAGCTCACCAATCACAGATACGCAGTATTTT. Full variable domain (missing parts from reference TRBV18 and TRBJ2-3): NAGVMQNPRHLVRRRGQEARLRCSPMKGHSHVYWYRQLPEEGLKFMVYLQKENIIDESGMPKERFSAEFPKEGPSILRIQQVVRGDSAAYFCASSPITDTQYFGPGTRLTVL.

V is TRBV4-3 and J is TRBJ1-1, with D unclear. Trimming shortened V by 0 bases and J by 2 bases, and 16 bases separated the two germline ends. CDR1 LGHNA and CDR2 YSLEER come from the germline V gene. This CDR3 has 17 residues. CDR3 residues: CASSQEYLQNRNTEAFF. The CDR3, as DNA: TGCGCCAGCAGCCAAGAATACCTCCAGAACAGAAACACTGAAGCTTTCTTT.

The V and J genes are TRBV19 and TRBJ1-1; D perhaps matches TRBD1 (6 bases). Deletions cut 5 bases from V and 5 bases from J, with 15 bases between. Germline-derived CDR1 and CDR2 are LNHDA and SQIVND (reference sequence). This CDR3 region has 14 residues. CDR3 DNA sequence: TGTGCCAGTAGTGCAAGGGGGGTGAGGACTGAAGCTTTCTTT. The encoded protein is CASSARGVRTEAFF. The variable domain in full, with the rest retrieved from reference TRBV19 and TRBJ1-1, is DGGITQSPKYLFRKEGQNVTLSCEQNLNHDAMYWYRQDPGQGLRLIYYSQIVNDFQKGDIAEGYSVSREKKESFPLTVTSAQKNPTAFYLCASSARGVRTEAFFGQGTRLTVV.

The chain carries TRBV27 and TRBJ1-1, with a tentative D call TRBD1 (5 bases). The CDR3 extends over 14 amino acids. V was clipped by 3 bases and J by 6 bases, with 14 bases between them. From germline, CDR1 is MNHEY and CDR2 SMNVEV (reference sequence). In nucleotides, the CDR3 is TGTGCCAGCAGTTTTGGAGGGGACCAGTCTGAAGCTTTCTTT. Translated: CASSFGGDQSEAFF.

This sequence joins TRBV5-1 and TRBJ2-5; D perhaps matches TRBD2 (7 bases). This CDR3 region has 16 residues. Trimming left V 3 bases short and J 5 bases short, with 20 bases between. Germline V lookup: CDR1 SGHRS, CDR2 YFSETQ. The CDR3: CASSSSGGQPWETQYF. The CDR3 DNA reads TGCGCCAGCAGCTCATCGGGGGGACAACCCTGGGAGACCCAGTACTTC.

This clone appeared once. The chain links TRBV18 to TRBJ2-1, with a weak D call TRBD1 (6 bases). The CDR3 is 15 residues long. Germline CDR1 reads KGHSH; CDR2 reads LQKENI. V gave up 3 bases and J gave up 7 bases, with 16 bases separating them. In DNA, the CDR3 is TGTGCCAGCTCACCCACAGGGAAGGGAGTTAATGAGCAGTTCTTC. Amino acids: CASSPTGKGVNEQFF.

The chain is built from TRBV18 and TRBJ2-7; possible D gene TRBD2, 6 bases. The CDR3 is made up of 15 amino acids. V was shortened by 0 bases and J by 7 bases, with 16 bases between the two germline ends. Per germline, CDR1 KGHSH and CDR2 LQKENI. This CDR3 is CASSPPAGPSGEQYF. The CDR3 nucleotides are TGTGCCAGCTCACCACCGGCGGGACCGTCTGGAGAGCAGTACTTC.